A single sample gave rise to the 11 T cell receptor beta chains below, sequenced in a study of T-cell reconstitution after alpha-beta-depleted transplantation in children (dated by TCRdb to between 2015 and 2016). The protocol used for the library was PCR. Sequencing relied on an Illumina HiSeq 2500. Molecular barcoding was employed in the preparation of TCR libraries, with unique molecular identifiers being used to normalize TCRbeta repertoire quantification. The public reads were reanalyzed by TCRdb: fastp trimming at Q25, MiXCR alignment, in-frame beta chains only. Entries that share a CDR3 protein sequence are merged under the most common genes and DNA. The sample yields some 590,000 distinct CDR3 sequences; roughly 10% were counted once. The ten largest clones take up less than 4.5% of the sample. The starting material was PBMCs from the stem cell graft donor, obtained from the stem cell graft. These receptor sequences come from a human donor who donated a stem cell graft to a child with acute myeloid leukemia.

This clonotype has a count of ten or more. The genes are TRBV29-1 and TRBJ1-4, with D possibly being TRBD1 (5 bases). V was cut by 6 bases and J by 4 bases, with 12 bases left in between. CDR3 length: 13 residues. Germline values: CDR1 SQVTM, CDR2 ANQGSEA. The CDR3 here is CSVGAGRNEKLFF. The CDR3 DNA is TGCAGCGTAGGGGCAGGGCGTAATGAAAAACTGTTTTTT.

This clonotype was recorded a few times. V gene TRBV20-1 combines with J gene TRBJ2-1; TRBD2 matches 8 bases. With 2 bases clipped from V and 2 bases from J, the junction kept 2 bases outside the gene matches. From germline, CDR1 is DFQATT and CDR2 SNEGSKA (reference sequence). The CDR3 loop spans 14 amino acids. CDR3 sequence reads: CSARRGLAYNEQFF. The CDR3 region has the DNA TGCAGTGCTAGACGGGGACTAGCCTACAATGAGCAGTTCTTC.

In this sample, this clonotype turned up a few times. The V call is TRBV20-1, the J call TRBJ1-5; no clear D. Germline V gene lookup returns CDR1 DFQATT and CDR2 SNEGSKA (reference sequence). CDR3 length: 12 amino acids. Trimming pared 1 base from V and 5 bases from J, leaving 6 bases between. CDR3 protein: CSARAWDQPQHF. CDR3 nucleotides: TGCAGTGCTAGAGCTTGGGATCAGCCCCAGCATTTT.

The gene calls are TRBV5-1 and TRBJ1-5, with no clear D. V lost 0 bases and J lost 7, with 8 bases in between. Germline CDR1 and CDR2: SGHRS and YFSETQ. The CDR3 totals 13 residues. The CDR3 DNA sequence: TGCGCCAGCAGCTTGGCTTCAGGCCAGCCCCAGCATTTT. Its protein is CASSLASGQPQHF.

This clonotype was counted a few times. This chain joins TRBV3-1 and TRBJ1-1; D possibly corresponds to TRBD1 (6 bases). CDR1 is LGHDT, CDR2 YNNKEL, per germline (reference sequence). This CDR3 contains 11 residues. V was clipped by 5 bases and J by 9 bases, with 10 bases between them. CDR3 DNA: TGTGCCAGCAGCAGTCAGGGGAAAGCTTTCTTT. Encoded protein: CASSSQGKAFF.

This clonotype was picked up many times. The chain uses TRBV4-3 and TRBJ2-7, with D possibly being TRBD2 (6 bases). The CDR3 runs 13 residues. Germline V gene lookup returns CDR1 LGHNA and CDR2 YSLEER. V lost 2 bases and J lost 1, with 6 bases in between. The chain's CDR3 is CASSQRESYEQYF. The CDR3, as DNA: TGCGCCAGCAGCCAACGGGAGTCCTACGAGCAGTACTTC.

This clonotype showed up just a few times. The chain links TRBV7-2 to TRBJ2-1; D unclear. The CDR3 has 13 residues. CDR1 and CDR2 from the germline V gene are SGHTA and FQGNSA. Trimming removed 6 bases from V and 5 bases from J, with 11 bases in between. The chain's CDR3 is CASRSLGHNEQFF. The CDR3, as DNA: TGTGCCAGCAGGTCCTTGGGCCACAATGAGCAGTTCTTC.

This clonotype was seen only a few times. The J gene is TRBJ2-2, the V gene TRBV5-1; D possibly corresponds to TRBD1 (5 bases). The V gene lost 0 bases and the J gene lost 6 bases, with 12 bases spanning the gap. Germline V gene data show CDR1 as SGHRS and CDR2 as YFSETQ. The CDR3 covers 15 residues. This CDR3 reads CASSLGQQKSGELFF. CDR3 bases: TGCGCCAGCAGCTTGGGACAGCAAAAGTCCGGGGAGCTGTTTTTT.

This clonotype was detected ten times or more. V gene TRBV12-3 or TRBV12-4 combines with J gene TRBJ1-5; a possible D gene is TRBD1 (6 bases). This CDR3 has 15 amino acids. V lost 5 bases and J lost 6, with 17 bases in between. The CDR3 loop is CASSPEQGRGQPQHF. CDR3 nucleotide sequence: TGTGCCAGCAGTCCCGAACAGGGAAGGGGTCAGCCCCAGCATTTT.

This clonotype was counted many times. The V and J genes are TRBV12-3 or TRBV12-4 and TRBJ2-5, with D possibly matching TRBD2 (6 bases). The CDR3 has 13 amino acids. CDR3 DNA: TGTGCTAGCGGTGGGACTCCCCAAGAGACCCAGTACTTC. Amino acids: CASGGTPQETQYF.

The CDR3 DNA follows: TGCAGCGTTGGTCTAGCGGGGGCAGGGGCTGGGGAGCAGTACTTC. Its protein product is CSVGLAGAGAGEQYF. The J gene is TRBJ2-7, the V gene TRBV29-1, with TRBD2 identical over 10 bases. V gave up 4 bases and J gave up 7 bases; unmatched junction bases: 13. Germline CDR1 is SQVTM and CDR2 is ANQGSEA. The CDR3 contains 15 residues.